The rows below give T cell receptor beta chains drawn from one sample of a study of Ad26.COV2.S vaccination and SARS-CoV-2 variants. Clones were read by immunoSEQ multiplex PCR, and TCRdb kept only the in-frame ones, dropping some. Of about 400,000 clones listed, 75% to 90% are singletons. Here the sequenced sample was peripheral blood, taken in a trial of Ad26.COV2.S vaccine versus placebo. The receptor source for this set is a person aged 18-60 years who received the Ad26.COV2.S COVID-19 vaccine or a placebo. Both conserved end residues are part of each CDR3. Fields, in order: CDR3 protein, J gene, clone size, V gene. Clone size, where shown, is once, few, many, or a class for clones that have expanded.

CDR3 protein: CASSIDGVAVGGELFF
J gene: TRBJ2-2
clone size: once
V gene: TRBV19

CDR3 protein: CASSQEDRVGGNTIYF
J gene: TRBJ1-3
clone size: .
V gene: TRBV4-1

CDR3 protein: CASSLNRGAYGYTF
J gene: TRBJ1-2
clone size: .
V gene: TRBV13

CDR3 protein: CASSLGPGSNQPQHF
J gene: TRBJ1-5
clone size: .
V gene: TRBV28

CDR3 protein: CASSLQDRDTDTQYF
J gene: TRBJ2-3
clone size: .
V gene: TRBV7-9

CDR3 protein: CASSLSSGGAGQPQHF
J gene: TRBJ1-5
clone size: .
V gene: TRBV7-2

CDR3 protein: CASSTIALGYTF
J gene: TRBJ1-2
clone size: .
V gene: TRBV6-2/TRBV6-3

CDR3 protein: CASSQEVHADEAFF
J gene: TRBJ1-1
clone size: .
V gene: TRBV4-1

CDR3 protein: CASSLALGRAGELFF
J gene: TRBJ2-2
clone size: .
V gene: TRBV7-2

CDR3 protein: CSASSGGVYEQYF
J gene: TRBJ2-7
clone size: .
V gene: TRBV20-1

CDR3 protein: CASNRDSYPSEAFF
J gene: TRBJ1-1
clone size: many
V gene: TRBV5-1

CDR3 protein: CASWPGQGHFFF
J gene: TRBJ1-1
clone size: .
V gene: TRBV3-1/TRBV3-2